A single sample is the source of the 9 T cell receptor beta chains below, sequenced in a study of CD8 T cells in Susac syndrome. After extraction with the RNeasy kit, roughly 0.5 to 1 ug of the RNA was reverse transcribed using random hexamers. MiXCR, run by TCRdb on the immunoSEQ multiplex PCR reads, gives a single entry per CDR3 protein. In the table there are under 95,000 distinct CDR3 sequences, approximately 95% of which are singletons. The sequenced sample consisted of CD8+ T cells from PBMCs. Receptors originate from a human donor with Susac syndrome.

V usage is TRBV20-1 and J usage is TRBJ2-7; 8 bases match TRBD2. Germline V gene data show CDR1 as DFQATT and CDR2 as SNEGSKA (reference sequence). V lost 3 bases and J lost 0; bases outside the gene matches: 4. The CDR3 runs 14 residues. The CDR3 nucleotides read TGCAGTGCTAGCGGGAGGGTGAGCTCCTACGAGCAGTACTTC. Amino acids: CSASGRVSSYEQYF.

The chain uses TRBV30 and TRBJ1-5, with 9 bases identical to TRBD1. This CDR3 has 13 amino acids. Germline V gives CDR1 GTSNPN, CDR2 SVGIG (reference sequence). The ends lost 5 bases at V and 1 base at J; junction bases unmatched: 0. CDR3 sequence (DNA): TGTGCCTGGGGACAGGGGAGCAATCAGCCCCAGCATTTT. Protein sequence: CAWGQGSNQPQHF.

The chain recombines TRBV15 with TRBJ2-1, with D perhaps assigned TRBD1 or TRBD2 (5 bases each). The V gene's germline CDR1 is LNHNV and CDR2 YYDKDF (reference sequence). Trimming pared 0 bases from V and 2 bases from J, leaving 8 bases between. The CDR3 length is 15 residues. CDR3 sequence: CATSRDGTAYNEQFF. Written as DNA, the CDR3 is TGTGCCACCAGCAGAGATGGGACGGCCTACAATGAGCAGTTCTTC.

This rearrangement joins TRBV5-6 to TRBJ2-5; D is uncertain. The CDR3 extends over 14 amino acids. The V end lost 0 bases, the J end lost 1 base, and 7 bases lay between the germline ends. CDR1 and CDR2 (germline): SGHDT, YYEEEE. The CDR3 region is CASSLGQVQETQYF. CDR3 bases: TGTGCCAGCAGCTTGGGTCAGGTCCAAGAGACCCAGTACTTC.

V usage is TRBV4-1 and J usage is TRBJ2-7; TRBD2 might be the D (5 bases). Looked up from germline, CDR1 is MGHRA and CDR2 is YSYEKL. This CDR3 spans 15 amino acids. With 1 base removed from V and 0 bases from J, the gap between germline ends came to 10 bases. CDR3 loop: CASSQGPGSSYEQYF. The CDR3 DNA reads TGCGCCAGCAGCCAAGGGCCGGGGTCCTCCTACGAGCAGTACTTC.

This clonotype was recorded only once. The V gene is TRBV27, the J gene TRBJ2-3; D might be TRBD2 (5 bases). The germline gives CDR1 MNHEY, CDR2 SMNVEV (reference sequence). The CDR3 runs to 14 residues. Trimming cost V 5 bases and J 3 bases, with 12 bases left between them. CDR3 DNA sequence: TGTGCCAGCAGTGCTTACCGGGATACAGATACGCAGTATTTT. Translated, it gives CASSAYRDTDTQYF.

The genes are TRBV15 and TRBJ2-2; maybe TRBD2 (6 bases). V lost 8 bases to trimming and J lost 1 base, with 8 bases between them. This CDR3 comprises 13 residues. The germline CDR1 and CDR2 sequences are LNHNV and YYDKDF (reference sequence). CDR3 sequence: CATGEENTGELFF. The CDR3 region has the DNA TGTGCCACCGGGGAGGAGAACACCGGGGAGCTGTTTTTT.

This chain joins TRBV9 and TRBJ2-3; perhaps TRBD2 as D (6 bases). The CDR3 is 13 residues long. The germline V gene encodes CDR1 SGDLS and CDR2 YYNGEE. With 4 bases removed from V and 7 bases from J, the gap between germline ends came to 13 bases. The DNA of the CDR3 is TGTGCCAGCAGCCCTCCTAGCGACCATACGCAGTATTTT. Its protein is CASSPPSDHTQYF.

This chain joins TRBV7-9 and TRBJ2-3; D is ambiguous. Germline CDR1 reads SEHNR; CDR2 reads FQNEAQ (reference sequence). V dropped 8 bases and J dropped 0 bases, with 9 bases sitting between them. The CDR3 contains 13 residues. The chain's CDR3 is CASQRPSTDTQYF. Here the CDR3 DNA reads TGTGCCAGCCAGCGACCGAGCACAGATACGCAGTATTTT.